This TCR beta chain was sequenced during a study of blood T cell repertoires in COVID-19 (dated by TCRdb to 2018 to 2021). About the investigation overall: Samples from collaborators originated in the United States, Italy and Spain and spanned both the acute and convalescent phases of COVID-19. The dataset comprised deeply sampled blood TCRbeta repertoires from subjects exposed to, actively infected with, or recovered from COVID-19. The repertoires were released in a freely available public database intended as a resource for research on the immune response to SARS-CoV-2. HLA class I and class II types, where available, came from metadata supplied by the sample provider rather than from assay-based typing. Nearly every sample came with metadata listing a de-identified subject ID, COVID-19 status, age in years and sex. Samples were obtained from the ongoing ImmuneRACE study (first 160 participants) and from over 1,000 subjects provided by 6 global collaborators. The prospective study material was composed of cDNA or gDNA derived from T cells, B-cell-depleted T cells, or PBMCs. Study-level results and caveats: Clinical and demographic metadata were provided uncurated, with the amount varying by source and participant.

Each collaborating institution followed its own protocols to collect whole blood in K2EDTA tubes. For TCRbeta analysis, collaborators shipped samples in one of three forms: frozen whole blood, isolated PBMCs, or DNA extracted from either of those sample types. As concerns this clone: Its antigen is still unknown. Per-nucleotide qualities are absent, and no much larger clonotype sits a single base away.

The germline V gene sets CDR1 to MDHEN and CDR2 to SYDVKM. The CDR3 spans 13 residues, from the cysteine through the phenylalanine. Only CDR3 DNA remains: 39 bases, in frame from the first base. The junction carries 11 bases between V and J, which are trimmed by 5 bases and 5 bases respectively. TCRbeta CDR3 regions were amplified from genomic DNA using the immunoSEQ Assay, a bias-controlled multiplex PCR. From the authors' description of their analysis: The number of nucleated cells in each sample was estimated from the amplification of reference gene primers within the assay. To quantify the absolute abundance of each unique TCRbeta CDR3 rearrangement, sequence reads were collapsed and filtered. For each sample, productive Simpson clonality was calculated by taking the square root of Simpson's diversity index across productive rearrangements. TCRdb carries this immuneACCESS record with in-frame sequences only. Its versions omit some clonotypes, under half of them owing to an unresolved V gene in the studies checked, with the rest unexplained. The V and J calls and the clone size are those of that table, but D and trimming were determined from the DNA. Within this sample are roughly 67,000 clones, with approximately 86% of them counted one time only. The ten largest clones take up 4.1% of the sample.

The rearranged segments are TRBV28 and TRBJ2-3; the D gene is not confidently resolved. The specimen was peripheral blood. This clonotype originated in a man aged 50-59 years with acute or convalescent COVID-19. The CDR3 protein is CASSARARDTQYF. The DNA reads TGTGCCAGCAGTGCCAGAGCTAGAGATACGCAGTATTTT.